This T cell receptor beta chain was found in a study of neurological immune-mediated disorders. It was by 5'RACE with 10-nucleotide random UMIs that the cDNA was made. Over 190 million TCR-beta sequences from 15-18 subjects were obtained in each sequencing run. TCRdb reanalysed the 5' RACE reads using MiXCR and keeps one entry per CDR3 protein. The sample lists tens of thousands of distinct CDR3 sequences, 9.5% to 12% occurring once. This clonotype occurred a few times. V gave up 3 bases and J gave up 4 bases, with 18 bases separating them. The germline gives CDR1 SEHNR, CDR2 FQNEAQ (reference sequence). The CDR3 spans 17 residues.

V and J are TRBV7-9 and TRBJ2-2; D may be TRBD1 (6 bases). The receptor was isolated from a man aged 55 to 70 in good health. The sequenced sample was PBMCs. This CDR3 is CASSFGTRQVSTGELFF. The DNA for the CDR3 is TGTGCCAGCAGCTTTGGGACAAGACAGGTTAGCACCGGGGAGCTGTTTTTT.